The 31 T cell receptor beta chains listed next were all sequenced from one sample in a study of cytomegalovirus exposure and HLA in healthy donors. PCR involved 60 Vbeta and 13 Jbeta primers. Measured with immunoSEQ multiplex PCR; TCRdb has only the in-frame clones, and not every one. The sample carries 160,000 or so clones, 70% to 85% recorded once. Specimen: PBMCs. The receptors were gathered from a human donor in good health.

The CDR3 nucleotides are TGTGCCAGCGGCGAAACCACAGGGTTCGGCTACACCTTC. It encodes CASGETTGFGYTF. The chain joins TRBV2 to TRBJ1-2; the D gene is possibly TRBD1 (6 bases). The V gene's germline CDR1 is SNHLY and CDR2 FYNNEI. CDR3 length: 13 residues. V dropped 8 bases and J dropped 8 bases, with 18 bases sitting between them.

V is TRBV11-2 and J is TRBJ2-1, with TRBD2 identical over 9 bases. The CDR3 runs to 18 residues. Germline V lookup: CDR1 SGHAT, CDR2 FQNNGV. V was clipped by 4 bases and J by 0 bases; unmatched bases: 10. The CDR3: CASSSRVSGGSSYNEQFF. Here the CDR3 DNA reads TGTGCCAGCAGCTCGCGGGTAAGCGGGGGGAGCTCCTACAATGAGCAGTTCTTC.

The rearrangement links TRBV5-6 to TRBJ1-3, with TRBD1 matching over 7 bases. Germline V gene lookup returns CDR1 SGHDT and CDR2 YYEEEE. The CDR3 length is 14 residues. V shed 4 bases and J 6 bases; nucleotides not matched to a gene: 7. The CDR3 here is CASSHGTDLNTIYF. The DNA of the CDR3 is TGTGCCAGCAGCCACGGGACAGATTTAAACACCATATATTTT.

The J gene is TRBJ1-5, the V gene TRBV9; 9 bases are a match to TRBD1. The germline CDR1 and CDR2 sequences are SGDLS and YYNGEE. The CDR3 is made up of 15 amino acids. Trimming took 3 bases from V and 2 from J; bases not matched to a gene: 3. The CDR3 sequence: CASSATGGRNQPQHF. The CDR3 region has the DNA TGTGCCAGCAGCGCGACAGGGGGGCGCAATCAGCCCCAGCATTTT.

The chain uses TRBV7-9 and TRBJ1-2, with D possibly matching TRBD1 (6 bases). The length of the CDR3 is 12 residues. CDR1 and CDR2 from the germline V gene are SEHNR and FQNEAQ (reference sequence). The V end lost 6 bases, the J end lost 8 bases, and 13 bases lay between the germline ends. The CDR3 nucleotides read TGTGCCAGCAGTTGGGACATCCAAGGCTACACCTTC. It yields the protein CASSWDIQGYTF.

The V gene is TRBV7-9, the J gene TRBJ2-1; a weak D match, TRBD2 (6 bases). The germline CDR1 and CDR2 sequences are SEHNR and FQNEAQ (reference sequence). Trimming removed 4 bases from V and 2 bases from J, with 12 bases in between. The CDR3 is made up of 15 amino acids. The CDR3 reads CASSSSLATYNEQFF. The CDR3 DNA sequence: TGTGCCAGCAGCTCGTCACTAGCCACCTACAATGAGCAGTTCTTC.

The rearrangement uses TRBV6-6 and TRBJ1-2, with D maybe TRBD1 (6 bases). The CDR3 loop spans 13 amino acids. The V end lost 5 bases, the J end lost 7 bases, and 14 bases lay between the germline ends. The V gene's germline CDR1 is MNHNY and CDR2 SVGAGI (reference sequence). Here the CDR3 reads CASSPRTGCGYTF. The CDR3 DNA follows: TGTGCCAGCAGTCCTCGCACAGGGTGTGGCTACACCTTC.

This chain joins TRBV5-1 and TRBJ1-2; unclear D gene. There are 14 residues in the CDR3. The ends were cut back, 0 bases at V and 4 bases at J, with 10 bases in the middle. Germline assignment: CDR1 SGHRS and CDR2 YFSETQ. CDR3 loop: CASSLDTDVYGYTF. The CDR3 DNA is TGCGCCAGCAGCTTGGATACAGATGTCTATGGCTACACCTTC.

This clone turned up a few times. The V call is TRBV7-8, the J call TRBJ1-1, with TRBD1 matching 9 bases. Germline assignment: CDR1 SGHVS and CDR2 FQNEAQ. The CDR3 has 17 amino acids. V lost 4 bases, J lost 3 bases, and 12 bases stayed unmatched. The CDR3 bases are TGTGCCAGCAGCTCACGGCTGGACAGGGGAGGCGACACTGAAGCTTTCTTT. As protein: CASSSRLDRGGDTEAFF.

Remarks on this clone: Other DNA sequences in this specimen translate into the identical CDR3. The chain combines TRBV9 with TRBJ1-6, with TRBD1 matching over 9 bases. Germline loops: CDR1 SGDLS, CDR2 YYNGEE. This CDR3 region has 15 residues. After removal of 4 bases from V and 6 bases from J, the junction contained 5 bases not matched to a gene. The CDR3 loop is CASSRGQGLNSPLHF. CDR3 in DNA: TGTGCCAGCAGCCGGGGACAGGGACTTAATTCACCCCTCCACTTT.

A single count supports this clone. The chain employs TRBV19 and TRBJ1-1; D ambiguous. Trimming pared 6 bases from V and 0 bases from J, leaving 8 bases between. CDR1 and CDR2 from the germline V gene are LNHDA and SQIVND (reference sequence). The CDR3 has 13 residues. The CDR3 nucleotides read TGTGCCAGTAGCGCATCTATGAACACTGAAGCTTTCTTT. Its translation is CASSASMNTEAFF.

The V call is TRBV4-1, the J call TRBJ2-1; D is perhaps TRBD1 (6 bases). V was trimmed by 2 bases and J by 0 bases, leaving 14 bases between them. In germline, CDR1 is MGHRA, CDR2 YSYEKL. This CDR3 has 17 amino acids. CDR3 DNA: TGCGCCAGCAGCCAACAGGACAGCTCTAGCTCCTACAATGAGCAGTTCTTC. It specifies CASSQQDSSSSYNEQFF.

The genes are TRBV5-1 and TRBJ1-6; tentatively, D is TRBD1 (6 bases). This CDR3 comprises 13 residues. Germline CDR1 reads SGHRS; CDR2 reads YFSETQ. Between the trimmed V and J ends, which lost 3 bases and 10 bases, there was a span of 11 bases. The CDR3 DNA reads as TGCGCCAGCAGCTCCGAGGGGGACTCACCCCTCCACTTT. Translation gives CASSSEGDSPLHF.

V gene TRBV11-2 combines with J gene TRBJ2-7; 10 positions agree with TRBD1. The CDR3 spans 15 residues. V lost 4 bases, J lost 3 bases, and 6 bases stayed unmatched. Germline-derived CDR1 and CDR2 are SGHAT and FQNNGV. The CDR3 region has the DNA TGTGCCAGCAGCTCGAGGACAGGGGGGAACTACGAGCAGTACTTC. It is translated as CASSSRTGGNYEQYF. Looking up the rest from reference TRBV11-2 and TRBJ2-7 gives the full variable domain: EAGVAQSPRYKIIEKRQSVAFWCNPISGHATLYWYQQILGQGPKLLIQFQNNGVVDDSQLPKDRFSAERLKGVDSTLKIQPAKLEDSAVYLCASSSRTGGNYEQYFGPGTRLTVT.

The V call is TRBV4-1, the J call TRBJ1-5; TRBD1 is a possible D gene (5 bases). Trimming stripped 1 base from V and 6 bases from J, with 7 bases between. There are 13 residues in the CDR3. The germline CDR1 and CDR2 sequences are MGHRA and YSYEKL. The CDR3 loop is CASSQVGGQPQHF. As DNA, the CDR3 is TGCGCCAGCAGCCAAGTGGGGGGTCAGCCCCAGCATTTT.

The chain carries TRBV15 and TRBJ1-5, with D perhaps TRBD1 (6 bases). Trimming pared 9 bases from V and 0 bases from J, leaving 12 bases between. This CDR3 has 14 residues. CDR1 LNHNV and CDR2 YYDKDF come from the germline V gene (reference sequence). The CDR3 loop is CATRQVNSNQPQHF. The CDR3 coding sequence is TGTGCCACTCGACAGGTCAATAGCAATCAGCCCCAGCATTTT.

This chain connects TRBV7-8 to TRBJ2-2; 15 nucleotides align to TRBD2. The CDR3 has 17 amino acids. V lost 2 bases to trimming and J lost 7 bases; unmatched junction nucleotides: 5. In germline, CDR1 is SGHVS, CDR2 FQNEAQ. CDR3 DNA sequence: TGTGCCAGCAGCTTAAGCGGACTAGCGGGGGGGGTCGGGGAGCTGTTTTTT. This sequence encodes CASSLSGLAGGVGELFF.

The gene calls are TRBV30 and TRBJ2-1, with 10 bases fitting TRBD2. Germline-derived CDR1 and CDR2 are GTSNPN and SVGIG (reference sequence). V shed 1 base, J shed 0 bases, and the junction held 9 bases outside the gene matches. The CDR3 runs 18 residues. CDR3 in amino acids: CAWSGLAGGLSSYNEQFF. CDR3 nucleotides: TGTGCCTGGAGTGGCTTAGCGGGGGGCCTAAGCTCCTACAATGAGCAGTTCTTC.

The chain combines TRBV5-5 with TRBJ2-5, with 12 bases matching TRBD1. CDR1 and CDR2 from the germline V gene are SGHKS and YYEKEE (reference sequence). V shed 3 bases and J 4 bases; nucleotides not matched to a gene: 13. This CDR3 region has 18 residues. CDR3 coding DNA: TGTGCCAGCAGCTGGGCCGGGACAGGGGGCGCGGGTGTAGAGACCCAGTACTTC. Protein product: CASSWAGTGGAGVETQYF.

The gene calls are TRBV27 and TRBJ2-7, with D possibly TRBD2 on 6 matching bases. This CDR3 has 16 amino acids. V was cut by 5 bases and J by 8 bases, with 25 bases left in between. Per germline, CDR1 MNHEY and CDR2 SMNVEV (reference sequence). CDR3 nucleotide sequence: TGTGCCAGCAGTCCGGACGTACTAGCCTCCAAGGGGAAGCAGTACTTC. Its protein is CASSPDVLASKGKQYF.

The chain joins TRBV7-3 to TRBJ2-1; D possibly corresponds to TRBD2 (6 bases). This CDR3 contains 15 residues. Trimming cost V 5 bases and J 5 bases, with 16 bases left between them. CDR1 is SGHTA and CDR2 is FQGTGA in the germline V gene. In DNA, the CDR3 is TGTGCCAGCAGCATTGCCGGGGGACCTAACAATGAGCAGTTCTTC. Its protein product is CASSIAGGPNNEQFF.

This clone was detected only a few times. The V and J genes are TRBV5-1 and TRBJ1-2; D might be TRBD1 (6 bases). The CDR3 is 12 amino acids. Germline CDR1 SGHRS, CDR2 YFSETQ. V was shortened by 1 base and J by 7 bases, with 8 bases between the two germline ends. CDR3 coding DNA: TGCGCCAGCAGCTTGACAGGGTCTGGCTACACCTTC. Its protein product is CASSLTGSGYTF.

The chain is built from TRBV2 and TRBJ2-1, with D tentatively TRBD2 (6 bases). There are 15 residues in the CDR3. Germline CDR1 and CDR2: SNHLY and FYNNEI. V lost 2 bases and J lost 6, with 14 bases in between. CDR3 loop: CASSETGGGSNEQFF. DNA of the CDR3: TGTGCCAGCAGTGAAACCGGGGGTGGGTCCAATGAGCAGTTCTTC.

This clone was recorded only once. This chain links TRBV25-1 with TRBJ1-2; D is uncertain. Trimming removed 4 bases from V and 8 bases from J, with 8 bases in between. Germline CDR1 is MGHDK and CDR2 is SYGVNS. The CDR3 totals 11 residues. CDR3 loop: CASSVQEGYTF. The CDR3 nucleotides are TGTGCCAGCAGTGTTCAGGAAGGCTACACCTTC.

V gene TRBV4-2 combines with J gene TRBJ2-1; 8 nucleotides match TRBD2. Germline loops: CDR1 LGHNA, CDR2 YNFKEQ. CDR3 length equals 15 residues. Trimming took 5 bases from V and 8 from J; bases not matched to a gene: 11. DNA of the CDR3: TGTGCCAGCAGCAACCCCGGGGGGGGACGGGATGAGCAGTTCTTC. Amino acid sequence: CASSNPGGGRDEQFF.

The chain uses TRBV7-6 and TRBJ2-5; 8 nucleotides align to TRBD2. CDR3 length equals 15 residues. The germline CDR1 and CDR2 sequences are SGHVS and FNYEAQ. V dropped 3 bases and J dropped 2; count of bases not matched to a gene: 5. CDR3 sequence: CASSFPAGGQETQYF. In DNA form, the CDR3 reads TGTGCCAGCAGCTTCCCTGCGGGGGGACAAGAGACCCAGTACTTC.

The chain employs TRBV27 and TRBJ2-3; the match to TRBD1 covers 10 bases. The germline CDR1 and CDR2 sequences are MNHEY and SMNVEV (reference sequence). Trimming removed 4 bases from V and 0 bases from J; junction bases left unmatched: 10. This CDR3 region has 18 residues. The CDR3 DNA reads TGTGCCAGCAGTTCCCTAGGGACAGGGGTTGATAGCACAGATACGCAGTATTTT. The encoded protein is CASSSLGTGVDSTDTQYF.

The chain uses TRBV7-2 and TRBJ2-3; D unclear. Per the germline V gene, CDR1 is SGHTA and CDR2 is FQGNSA. This CDR3 has 13 residues. Trimming stripped 0 bases from V and 7 bases from J, with 8 bases between. Here the CDR3 reads CASSLAPENTQYF. CDR3 nucleotide sequence: TGTGCCAGCAGCTTAGCGCCTGAGAATACGCAGTATTTT.

In this sample, this clone turned up a few times. This sequence joins TRBV6-4 and TRBJ1-1; TRBD1 might be the D (5 bases). The CDR3 extends over 15 amino acids. Trimming took off 5 bases at V and 4 bases at J, with 17 bases between the two ends. Per germline, CDR1 MRHNA and CDR2 SNTAGT. The CDR3: CASSPYTAGPTEAFF. The CDR3 nucleotides read TGTGCCAGCAGTCCCTACACCGCAGGGCCCACTGAAGCTTTCTTT.

V is TRBV7-3 and J is TRBJ1-1; tentative D call: TRBD1 (6 bases). V lost 5 bases, J lost 5 bases, and 15 bases lay in between. Per the germline V gene, CDR1 is SGHTA and CDR2 is FQGTGA. The CDR3 runs 14 residues. The CDR3 protein is CASSEQGFGTEAFF. In DNA form, the CDR3 reads TGTGCCAGCAGCGAACAGGGATTCGGGACTGAAGCTTTCTTT. Full variable domain (missing parts from reference TRBV7-3 and TRBJ1-1): GAGVSQTPSNKVTEKGKYVELRCDPISGHTALYWYRQSLGQGPEFLIYFQGTGAADDSGLPNDRFFAVRPEGSVSTLKIQRTERGDSAVYLCASSEQGFGTEAFFGQGTRLTVV.

The chain combines TRBV5-1 with TRBJ1-6; 8 bases map to TRBD1. The germline V gene has CDR1 SGHRS and CDR2 YFSETQ. Germline trimming cut 0 bases from V and 10 bases from J; bases unmatched to any gene: 6. This CDR3 is 15 amino acids long. The DNA for the CDR3 is TGCGCCAGCAGCTTGGCTACGACAGGGGACTCACCCCTCCACTTT. Residues: CASSLATTGDSPLHF.